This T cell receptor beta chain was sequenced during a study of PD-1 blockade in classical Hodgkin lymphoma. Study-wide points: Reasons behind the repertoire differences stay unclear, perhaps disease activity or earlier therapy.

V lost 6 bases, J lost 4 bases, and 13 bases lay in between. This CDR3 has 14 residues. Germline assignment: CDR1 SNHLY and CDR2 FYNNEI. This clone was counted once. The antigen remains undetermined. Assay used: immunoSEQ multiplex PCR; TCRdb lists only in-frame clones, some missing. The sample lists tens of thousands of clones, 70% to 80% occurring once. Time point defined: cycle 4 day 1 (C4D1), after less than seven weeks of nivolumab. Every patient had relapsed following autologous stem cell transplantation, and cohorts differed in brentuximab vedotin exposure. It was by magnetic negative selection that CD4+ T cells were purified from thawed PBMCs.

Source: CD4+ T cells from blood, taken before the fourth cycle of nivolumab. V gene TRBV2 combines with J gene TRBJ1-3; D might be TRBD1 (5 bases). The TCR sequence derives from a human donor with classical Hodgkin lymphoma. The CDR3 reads CASSIGRAGNTIYF. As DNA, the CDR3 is TGTGCCAGCAGCATTGGCAGGGCAGGAAACACCATATATTTT.